This entry features one T cell receptor beta chain sequence. These data belong to a study of T cell responses to AZD1222 COVID-19 vaccine. At the level of the study: The analysis combined second doses at about 4 or about 12 weeks.

Here immunoSEQ multiplex PCR was the method, and the copy in TCRdb shows in-frame clones only, minus some. The sample shows fewer than 110,000 clones, 80% to 90% of them seen only once. Trimming removed 2 bases from V and 8 bases from J, with 13 bases in between. Germline-derived CDR1 and CDR2 are SNHLY and FYNNEI. The CDR3 contains 14 residues. J is TRBJ2-1 and V is TRBV2; tentative D call: TRBD2 (6 bases). The clonotype was recovered from an adult in good health. Sequences were derived from peripheral blood, sampled on day 0 of AZD1222 vaccination. CDR3 in DNA: TGTGCCAGCAGTGAACGGGGGAGCAGAGATGAGCAGTTCTTC. It yields the protein CASSERGSRDEQFF.